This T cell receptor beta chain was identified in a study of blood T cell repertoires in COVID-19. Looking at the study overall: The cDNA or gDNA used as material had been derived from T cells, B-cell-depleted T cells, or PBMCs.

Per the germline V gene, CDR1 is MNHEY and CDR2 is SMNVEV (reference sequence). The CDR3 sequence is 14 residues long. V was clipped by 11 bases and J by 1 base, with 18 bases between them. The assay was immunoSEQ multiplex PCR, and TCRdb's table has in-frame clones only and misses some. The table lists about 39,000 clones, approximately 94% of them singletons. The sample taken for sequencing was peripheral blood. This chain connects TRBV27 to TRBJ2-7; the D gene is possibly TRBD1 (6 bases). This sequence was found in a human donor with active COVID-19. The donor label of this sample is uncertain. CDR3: CAPPGTPYSYEQYF. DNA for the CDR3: TGTGCCCCCCCCGGGACACCATATTCCTACGAGCAGTACTTC.